Here is one T cell receptor beta chain with its context. Its antigen is undetermined. The entry originates in a study of OX40 agonist ivuxolimab in advanced cancers. Overall study: Subjects had a mean age of around 60 years, with a range of 23 to 79; roughly 83% were male.

Trimming pared 4 bases from V and 7 bases from J, leaving 23 bases between. There are 16 residues in the CDR3. Germline values: CDR1 MGHRA, CDR2 YSYEKL. Patients with a history of autoimmune disease or on systemic immunosuppression were excluded. Repertoires were generated with immunoSEQ multiplex PCR, while TCRdb's copy carries only in-frame clones and drops some. The table includes tens of thousands of clones, approximately 88% detected once. Study observations and caveats: The investigators did not determine what antigen specificity the expanded peripheral T cells had. The study observed clonal expansion of CD4+ and CD8+ blood T cells by week 6 at 0.1 to 3.0 mg/kg.

The gene calls are TRBV4-1 and TRBJ2-7; the D call may be TRBD1 or TRBD2 (5 bases each). The origin of this receptor is an adult with an advanced solid tumor such as melanoma, head and neck, liver or kidney cancer. Sequenced here: CD4+ or CD8+ T cells sorted from blood, sampled in a trial of the OX40 agonist ivuxolimab. The DNA for the CDR3 is TGCGCCAGCAGCCGGACCCTGTTGAGGGGCCCCATTGAGCAGTACTTC. Translating it yields CASSRTLLRGPIEQYF.